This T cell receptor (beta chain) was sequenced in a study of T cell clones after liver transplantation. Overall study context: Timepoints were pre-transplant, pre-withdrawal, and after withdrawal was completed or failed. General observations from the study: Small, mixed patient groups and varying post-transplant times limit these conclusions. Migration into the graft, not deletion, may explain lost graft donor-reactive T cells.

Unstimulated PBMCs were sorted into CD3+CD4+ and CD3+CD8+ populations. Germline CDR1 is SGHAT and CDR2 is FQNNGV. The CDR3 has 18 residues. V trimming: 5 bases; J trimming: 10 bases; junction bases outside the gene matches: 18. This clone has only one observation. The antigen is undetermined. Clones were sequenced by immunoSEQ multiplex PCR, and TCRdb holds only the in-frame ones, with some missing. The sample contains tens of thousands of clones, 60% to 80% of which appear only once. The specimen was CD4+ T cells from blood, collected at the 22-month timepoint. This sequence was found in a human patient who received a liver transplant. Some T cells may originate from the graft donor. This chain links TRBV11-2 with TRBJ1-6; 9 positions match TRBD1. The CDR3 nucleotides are TGTGCCAGCAGCCCCCGACGGCTGGGACAGGGAAGAGGATCACCCCTCCACTTT. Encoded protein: CASSPRRLGQGRGSPLHF.